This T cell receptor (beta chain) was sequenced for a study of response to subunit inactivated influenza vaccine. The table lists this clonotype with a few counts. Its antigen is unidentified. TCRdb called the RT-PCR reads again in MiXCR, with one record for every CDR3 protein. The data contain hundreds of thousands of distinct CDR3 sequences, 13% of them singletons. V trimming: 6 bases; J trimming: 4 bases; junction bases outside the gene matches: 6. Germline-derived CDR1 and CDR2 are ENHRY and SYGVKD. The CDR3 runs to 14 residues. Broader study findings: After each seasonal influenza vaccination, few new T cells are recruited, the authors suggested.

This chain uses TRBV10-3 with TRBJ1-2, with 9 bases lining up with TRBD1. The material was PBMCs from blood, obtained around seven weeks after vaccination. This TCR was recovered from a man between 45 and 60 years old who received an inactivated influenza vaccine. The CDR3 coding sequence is TGTGCCATCAGCGACACAGGGGGCGGCTATGGCTACACCTTC. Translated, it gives CAISDTGGGYGYTF.